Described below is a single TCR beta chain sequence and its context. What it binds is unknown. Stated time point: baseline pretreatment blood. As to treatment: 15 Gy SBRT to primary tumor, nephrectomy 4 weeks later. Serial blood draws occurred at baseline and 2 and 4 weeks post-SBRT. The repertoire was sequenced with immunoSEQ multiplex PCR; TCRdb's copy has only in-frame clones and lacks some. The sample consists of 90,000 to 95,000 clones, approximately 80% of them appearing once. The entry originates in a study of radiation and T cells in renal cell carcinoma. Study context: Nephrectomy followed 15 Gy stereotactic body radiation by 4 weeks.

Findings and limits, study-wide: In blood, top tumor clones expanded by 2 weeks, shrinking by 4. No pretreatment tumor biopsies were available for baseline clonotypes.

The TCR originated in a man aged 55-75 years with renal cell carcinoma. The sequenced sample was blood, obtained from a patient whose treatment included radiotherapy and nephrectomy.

The CDR3 region has the DNA TGTGCCAGTCGGGAGGGGATTCGGGATAATTCACCCCTCCACTTT. Its protein is CASREGIRDNSPLHF. This rearrangement joins TRBV19 to TRBJ1-6, with D perhaps matching TRBD1 (5 bases). Germline V lookup: CDR1 LNHDA, CDR2 SQIVND (reference sequence). This CDR3 has 15 residues. Deletions cut 8 bases from V and 5 bases from J, with 16 bases between.